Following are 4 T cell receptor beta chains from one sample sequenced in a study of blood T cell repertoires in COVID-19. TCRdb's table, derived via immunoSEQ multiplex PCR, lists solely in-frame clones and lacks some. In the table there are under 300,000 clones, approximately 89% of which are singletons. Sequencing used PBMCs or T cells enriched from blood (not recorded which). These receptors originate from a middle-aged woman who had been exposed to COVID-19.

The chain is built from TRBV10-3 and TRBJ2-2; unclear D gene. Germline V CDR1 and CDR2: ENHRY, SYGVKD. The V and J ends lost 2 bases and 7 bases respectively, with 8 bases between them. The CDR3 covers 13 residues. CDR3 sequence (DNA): TGTGCCATCAGTGAGATTAGCAGCGGGGAGCTGTTTTTT. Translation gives CAISEISSGELFF.

CDR3 DNA: TGTGCCAGCAGCCAAGAGGCGAGCGGGGGGGGTTCTGGGGCCAACGTCCTGACTTTC. This sequence encodes CASSQEASGGGSGANVLTF. The gene calls are TRBV3-1 (or the pseudogene TRBV3-2) and TRBJ2-6, with 10 bases identical to TRBD2. Germline loops: CDR1 LGHDT, CDR2 YNNKEL (reference sequence). Trimming at V came to 0 bases and at J to 1 base, leaving 6 bases not matched to a gene. The CDR3 length is 19 residues.

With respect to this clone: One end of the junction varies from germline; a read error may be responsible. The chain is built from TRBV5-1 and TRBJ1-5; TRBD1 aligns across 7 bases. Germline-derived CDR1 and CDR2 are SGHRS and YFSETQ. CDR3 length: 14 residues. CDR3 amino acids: CASSLGAQGQPQHF. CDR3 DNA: TGTGCCAGCAGCTTAGGAGCACAGGGGCAGCCCCAGCATTTT.

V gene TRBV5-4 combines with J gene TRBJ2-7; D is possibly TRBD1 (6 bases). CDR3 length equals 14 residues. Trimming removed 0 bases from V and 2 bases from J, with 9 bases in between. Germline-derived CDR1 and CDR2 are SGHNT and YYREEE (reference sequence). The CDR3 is CASSLGTAPYEQYV. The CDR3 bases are TGTGCCAGCAGCTTGGGGACAGCCCCCTACGAGCAGTACGTC.